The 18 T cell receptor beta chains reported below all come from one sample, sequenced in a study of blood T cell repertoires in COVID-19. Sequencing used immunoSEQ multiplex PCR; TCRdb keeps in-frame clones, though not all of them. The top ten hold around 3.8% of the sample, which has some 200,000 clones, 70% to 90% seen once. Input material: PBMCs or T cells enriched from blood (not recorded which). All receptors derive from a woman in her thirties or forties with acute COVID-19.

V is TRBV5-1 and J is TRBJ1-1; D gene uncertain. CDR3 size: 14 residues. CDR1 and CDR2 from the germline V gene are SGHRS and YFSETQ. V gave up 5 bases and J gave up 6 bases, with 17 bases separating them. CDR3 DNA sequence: TGCGCCAGCAGTGAGGGCAGACCTTGGCCTGAAGCTTTCTTT. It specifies CASSEGRPWPEAFF.

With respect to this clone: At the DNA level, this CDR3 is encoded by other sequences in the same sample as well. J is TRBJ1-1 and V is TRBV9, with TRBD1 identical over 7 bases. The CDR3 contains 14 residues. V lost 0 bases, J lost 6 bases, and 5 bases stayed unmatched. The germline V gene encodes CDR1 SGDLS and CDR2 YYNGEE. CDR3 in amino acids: CASSVGQGAAEAFF. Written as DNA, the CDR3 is TGTGCCAGCAGCGTAGGACAGGGTGCCGCTGAAGCTTTCTTT. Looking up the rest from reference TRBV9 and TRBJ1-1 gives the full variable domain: DSGVTQTPKHLITATGQRVTLRCSPRSGDLSVYWYQQSLDQGLQFLIQYYNGEERAKGNILERFSAQQFPDLHSELNLSSLELGDSALYFCASSVGQGAAEAFFGQGTRLTVV.

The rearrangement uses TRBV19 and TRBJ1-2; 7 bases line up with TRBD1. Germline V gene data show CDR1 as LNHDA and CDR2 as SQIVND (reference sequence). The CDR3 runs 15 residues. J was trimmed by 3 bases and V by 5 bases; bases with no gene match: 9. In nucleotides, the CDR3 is TGTGCCAGTAGTGACGCAGGGGGTAGCCACTATGGCTACACCTTC. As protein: CASSDAGGSHYGYTF.

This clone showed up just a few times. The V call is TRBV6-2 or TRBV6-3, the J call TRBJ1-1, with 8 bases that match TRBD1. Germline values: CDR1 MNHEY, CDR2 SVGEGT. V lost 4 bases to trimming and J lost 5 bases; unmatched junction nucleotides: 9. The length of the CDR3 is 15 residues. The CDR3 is CASSSYQGASTEAFF. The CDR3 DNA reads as TGTGCCAGCAGTTCGTATCAGGGGGCCTCTACTGAAGCTTTCTTT.

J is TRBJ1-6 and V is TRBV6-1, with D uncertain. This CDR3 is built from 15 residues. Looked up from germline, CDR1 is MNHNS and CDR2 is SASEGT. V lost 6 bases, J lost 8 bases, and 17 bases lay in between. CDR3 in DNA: TGTGCCAGCAGCCAAGGACTTGGCATGGATTCACCCCTCCACTTT. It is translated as CASSQGLGMDSPLHF.

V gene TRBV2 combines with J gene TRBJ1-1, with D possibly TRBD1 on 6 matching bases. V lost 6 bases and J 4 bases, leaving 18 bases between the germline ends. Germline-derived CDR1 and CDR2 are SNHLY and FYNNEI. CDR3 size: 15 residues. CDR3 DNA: TGTGCCAGCAGGCCCGCGGGGGGCGGGAGCACTGAAGCTTTCTTT. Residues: CASRPAGGGSTEAFF.

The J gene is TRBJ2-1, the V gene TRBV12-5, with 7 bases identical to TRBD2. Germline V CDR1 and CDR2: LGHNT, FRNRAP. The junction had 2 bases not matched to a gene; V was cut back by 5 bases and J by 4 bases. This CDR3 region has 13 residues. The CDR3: CASGRSGYNEQFF. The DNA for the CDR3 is TGTGCTAGTGGTCGTAGCGGGTACAATGAGCAGTTCTTC. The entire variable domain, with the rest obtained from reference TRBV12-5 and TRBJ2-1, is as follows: DARVTQTPRHKVTEMGQEVTMRCQPILGHNTVFWYRQTMMQGLELLAYFRNRAPLDDSGMPKDRFSAEMPDATLATLKIQPSEPRDSAVYFCASGRSGYNEQFFGPGTRLTVL.

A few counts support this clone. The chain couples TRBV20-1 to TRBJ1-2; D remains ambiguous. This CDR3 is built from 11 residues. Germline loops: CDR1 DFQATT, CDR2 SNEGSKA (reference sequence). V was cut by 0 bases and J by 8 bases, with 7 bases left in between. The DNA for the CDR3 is TGCAGTGCTAGAGATTTGGGCGGCTACACCTTC. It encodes CSARDLGGYTF.

The CDR3 bases are TGTGCCAGCAGCCCAGGGACAGGGAACACTGAAGCTTTCTTT. Translated, it gives CASSPGTGNTEAFF. J is TRBJ1-1 and V is TRBV9, with 8 nucleotides matching TRBD1. With V trimmed by 4 bases and J by 1 base, 3 bases remained unmatched. CDR1 is SGDLS and CDR2 is YYNGEE in the germline V gene. The CDR3 is 14 residues long.

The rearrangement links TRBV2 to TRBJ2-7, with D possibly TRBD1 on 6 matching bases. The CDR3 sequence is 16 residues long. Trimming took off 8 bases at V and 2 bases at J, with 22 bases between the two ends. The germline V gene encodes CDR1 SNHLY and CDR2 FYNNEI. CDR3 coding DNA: TGTGCCAGCCGCTTAAAGCGGATGGGACACCCCTACGAGCAGTACTTC. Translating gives CASRLKRMGHPYEQYF. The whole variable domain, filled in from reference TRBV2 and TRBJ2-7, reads EPEVTQTPSHQVTQMGQEVILRCVPISNHLYFYWYRQILGQKVEFLVSFYNNEISEKSEIFDDQFSVERPDGSNFTLKIRSTKLEDSAMYFCASRLKRMGHPYEQYFGPGTRLTVT.

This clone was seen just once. CDR3 bases: TGTGCCAGCAGCGTCCTCGAGGGAGGGGACACTGAAGCTTTCTTT. Translation gives CASSVLEGGDTEAFF. The rearrangement uses TRBV9 and TRBJ1-1, with D perhaps matching TRBD1 (5 bases). Trimming left V 2 bases short and J 3 bases short, with 14 bases between. The germline CDR1 and CDR2 sequences are SGDLS and YYNGEE. The length of the CDR3 is 15 residues.

DNA for the CDR3: TGTGCCAGCAGGGAACAGAAAGAGACCCAGTACTTC. Translated: CASREQKETQYF. The chain joins TRBV25-1 to TRBJ2-5; no definite D call. V shed 6 bases and J shed 3 bases, with 8 bases lying between them. This CDR3 region has 12 residues. Germline V gives CDR1 MGHDK, CDR2 SYGVNS.

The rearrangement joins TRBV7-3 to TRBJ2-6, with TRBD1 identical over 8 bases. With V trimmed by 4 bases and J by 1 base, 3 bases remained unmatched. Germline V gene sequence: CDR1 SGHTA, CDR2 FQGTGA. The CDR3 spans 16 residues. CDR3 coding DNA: TGTGCCAGCAGCTCCCGGACAGGGTCTGGGGCCAACGTCCTGACTTTC. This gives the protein CASSSRTGSGANVLTF.

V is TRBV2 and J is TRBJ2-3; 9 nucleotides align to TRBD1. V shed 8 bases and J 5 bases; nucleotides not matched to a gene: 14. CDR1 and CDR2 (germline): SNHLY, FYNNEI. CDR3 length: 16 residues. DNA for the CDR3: TGTGCCAGCTCTGCCCCGGACAGGGGAAGGGGAGATACGCAGTATTTT. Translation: CASSAPDRGRGDTQYF. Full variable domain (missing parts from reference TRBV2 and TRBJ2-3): EPEVTQTPSHQVTQMGQEVILRCVPISNHLYFYWYRQILGQKVEFLVSFYNNEISEKSEIFDDQFSVERPDGSNFTLKIRSTKLEDSAMYFCASSAPDRGRGDTQYFGPGTRLTVL.

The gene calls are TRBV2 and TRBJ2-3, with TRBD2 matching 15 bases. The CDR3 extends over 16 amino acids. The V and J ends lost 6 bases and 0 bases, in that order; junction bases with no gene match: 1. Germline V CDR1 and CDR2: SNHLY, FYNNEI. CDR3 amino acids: CASRGLAGGSTDTQYF. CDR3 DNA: TGTGCCAGCAGGGGACTAGCGGGGGGAAGCACAGATACGCAGTATTTT.

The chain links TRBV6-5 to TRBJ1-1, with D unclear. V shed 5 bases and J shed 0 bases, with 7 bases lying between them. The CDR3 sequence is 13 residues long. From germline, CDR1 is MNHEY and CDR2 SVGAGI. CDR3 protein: CASSTYLNTEAFF. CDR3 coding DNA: TGTGCCAGCAGTACATACCTGAACACTGAAGCTTTCTTT.

CDR3 protein: CASSHAGGVSLGYTF. DNA for the CDR3: TGTGCCAGCAGCCATGCAGGGGGCGTTTCGCTCGGCTACACCTTC. The chain recombines TRBV3-1 (or the pseudogene TRBV3-2) with TRBJ1-2; 8 bases line up with TRBD1. Germline V gives CDR1 LGHDT, CDR2 YNNKEL (reference sequence). The CDR3 extends over 15 amino acids. The ends lost 3 bases at V and 8 bases at J; junction bases unmatched: 11.

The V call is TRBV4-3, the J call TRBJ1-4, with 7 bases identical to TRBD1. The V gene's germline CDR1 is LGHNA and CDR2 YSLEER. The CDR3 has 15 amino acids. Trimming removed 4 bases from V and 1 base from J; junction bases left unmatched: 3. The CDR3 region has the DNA TGCGCCAGCAGCCCCCAGGGGGGAACTAATGAAAAACTGTTTTTT. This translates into CASSPQGGTNEKLFF.